These T cell receptor beta chains were read from a single sample in a study of blood T cell repertoires in COVID-19. The repertoire was sequenced with immunoSEQ multiplex PCR; TCRdb's copy has only in-frame clones and lacks some. Of roughly 95,000 clones listed, 82% are singletons. The sample taken for sequencing was peripheral blood. Receptors were obtained from a man aged 80 or over with acute or convalescent COVID-19. The CDR3 runs from the conserved cysteine through the conserved F or W. Expanded clones get a size class; other rows say once, few or many, or leave the size out.

CDR3,size,V,length
CATSRDFADYNEQFF,-,TRBV15,15
CASSRSKTSNSYEQYF,-,TRBV27,16
CASSSATGQAEKLFF,-,TRBV18,15
CASSFWGARGNEQYF,-,TRBV5-6,15
CASSKLPGGEQFF,-,TRBV19,13
CASRRTSGYTEQFF,-,TRBV2,14
CASSVGVWRLAGANEQFF,-,TRBV28,18
CASSPWGGRSYEQYF,-,TRBV7-9,15
CASSTARGRPETQYF,-,TRBV6-5,15
CASSYTDRGGYTF,-,TRBV6-2/TRBV6-3,13
CASTRTGGGKNEQYF,few,TRBV14,15
CASSPDRSDTGELFF,-,TRBV18,15
CASSWITGTGLETQYF,-,TRBV5-6,16
CASSRGQGETNYGYTF,-,TRBV5-5,16
CASSIAAQKTQYF,-,TRBV27,13
CASSLRETSYNEQFF,few,TRBV7-2,15
CASSLEGTGNYEQYF,-,TRBV11-2,15
CASKGQGQDTQYF,-,TRBV2,13
CASTRRSNQPQHF,-,TRBV12-3/TRBV12-4,13
CASSRQGAKGNQPQHF,-,TRBV27,16